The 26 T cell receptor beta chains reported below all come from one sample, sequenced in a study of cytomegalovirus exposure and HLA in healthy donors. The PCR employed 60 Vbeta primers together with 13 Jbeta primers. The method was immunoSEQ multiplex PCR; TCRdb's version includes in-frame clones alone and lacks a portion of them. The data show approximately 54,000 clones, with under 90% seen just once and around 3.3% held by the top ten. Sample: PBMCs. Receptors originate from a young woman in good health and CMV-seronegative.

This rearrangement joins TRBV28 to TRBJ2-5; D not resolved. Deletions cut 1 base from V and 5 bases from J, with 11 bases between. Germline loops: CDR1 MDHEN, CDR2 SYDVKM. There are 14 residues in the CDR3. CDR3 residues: CASSLLPAGETQYF. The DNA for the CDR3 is TGTGCCAGCAGTTTATTACCTGCCGGGGAGACCCAGTACTTC.

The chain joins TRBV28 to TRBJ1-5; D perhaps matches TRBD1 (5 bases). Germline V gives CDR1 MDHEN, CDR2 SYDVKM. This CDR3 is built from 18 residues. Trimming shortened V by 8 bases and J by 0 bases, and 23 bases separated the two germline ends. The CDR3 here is CASFDGGTWGYSNQPQHF. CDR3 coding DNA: TGTGCCAGCTTTGATGGGGGGACCTGGGGTTATAGCAATCAGCCCCAGCATTTT.

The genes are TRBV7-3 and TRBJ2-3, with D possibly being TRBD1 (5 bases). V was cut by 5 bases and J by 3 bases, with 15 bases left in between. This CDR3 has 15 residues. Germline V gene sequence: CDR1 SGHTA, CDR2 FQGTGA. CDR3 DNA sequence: TGTGCCAGCAGCCAGGCGCCTAGGGGTACAGATACGCAGTATTTT. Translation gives CASSQAPRGTDTQYF.

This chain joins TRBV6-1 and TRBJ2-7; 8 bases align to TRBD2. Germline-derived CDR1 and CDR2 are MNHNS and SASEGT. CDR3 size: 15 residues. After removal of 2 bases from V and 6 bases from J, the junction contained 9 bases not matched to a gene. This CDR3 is CASSEIGLAESEQYF. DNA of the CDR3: TGTGCCAGCAGTGAAATCGGACTAGCAGAGAGCGAGCAGTACTTC.

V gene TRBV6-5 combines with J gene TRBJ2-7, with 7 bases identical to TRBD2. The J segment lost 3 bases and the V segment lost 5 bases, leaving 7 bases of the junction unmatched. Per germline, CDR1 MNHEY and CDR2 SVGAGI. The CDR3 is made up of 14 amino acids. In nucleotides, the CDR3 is TGTGCCAGCAGTAGGGAGCGGGACCTCTACGAGCAGTACTTC. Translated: CASSRERDLYEQYF.

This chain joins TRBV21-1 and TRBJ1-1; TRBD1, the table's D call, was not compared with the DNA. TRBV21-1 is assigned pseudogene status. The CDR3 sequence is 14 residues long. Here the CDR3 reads CASRLGQENTEAFF. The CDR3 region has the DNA TGTGCCAGCAGACTCGGACAGGAGAACACTGAAGCTTTCTTT.

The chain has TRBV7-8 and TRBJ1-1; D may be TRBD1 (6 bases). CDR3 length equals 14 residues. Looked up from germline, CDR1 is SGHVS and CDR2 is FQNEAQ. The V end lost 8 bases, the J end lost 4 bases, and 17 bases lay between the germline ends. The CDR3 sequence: CASSTTGTGTEAFF. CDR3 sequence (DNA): TGTGCCAGCTCTACAACAGGGACGGGCACTGAAGCTTTCTTT.

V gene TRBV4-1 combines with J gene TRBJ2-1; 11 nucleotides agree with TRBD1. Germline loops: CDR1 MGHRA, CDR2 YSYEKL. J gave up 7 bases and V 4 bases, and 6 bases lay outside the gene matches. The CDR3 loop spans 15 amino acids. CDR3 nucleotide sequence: TGCGCCAGCAGCCGCGGACAGGGGGCTTGGAATGAGCAGTTCTTC. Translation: CASSRGQGAWNEQFF.

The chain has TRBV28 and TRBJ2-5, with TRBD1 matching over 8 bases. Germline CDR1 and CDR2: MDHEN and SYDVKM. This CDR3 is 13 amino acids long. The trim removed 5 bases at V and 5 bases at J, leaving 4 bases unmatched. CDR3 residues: CASSLPGGETQYF. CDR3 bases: TGTGCCAGCAGTCTCCCAGGGGGCGAGACCCAGTACTTC.

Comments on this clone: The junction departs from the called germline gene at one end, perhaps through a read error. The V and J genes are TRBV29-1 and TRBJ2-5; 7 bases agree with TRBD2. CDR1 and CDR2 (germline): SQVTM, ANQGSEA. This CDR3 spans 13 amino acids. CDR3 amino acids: CSVDSLAAEAQYF. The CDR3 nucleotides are TGCAGCGTTGATAGCCTAGCGGCAGAGGCCCAGTACTTC.

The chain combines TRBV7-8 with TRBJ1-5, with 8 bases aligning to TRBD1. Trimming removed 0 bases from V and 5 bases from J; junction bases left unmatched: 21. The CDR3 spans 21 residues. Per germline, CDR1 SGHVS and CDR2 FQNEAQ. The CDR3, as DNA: TGTGCCAGCAGCTTAGCGGGACTTCTCAGGGGGCGGGCAATCTGGGATCAGCCCCAGCATTTT. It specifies CASSLAGLLRGRAIWDQPQHF.

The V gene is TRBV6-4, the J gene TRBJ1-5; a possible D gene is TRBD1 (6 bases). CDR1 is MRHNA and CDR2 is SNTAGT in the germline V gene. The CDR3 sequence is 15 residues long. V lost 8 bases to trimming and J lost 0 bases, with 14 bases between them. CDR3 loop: CASQRYRVSNQPQHF. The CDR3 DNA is TGTGCCAGCCAGAGATACAGGGTTAGCAATCAGCCCCAGCATTTT.

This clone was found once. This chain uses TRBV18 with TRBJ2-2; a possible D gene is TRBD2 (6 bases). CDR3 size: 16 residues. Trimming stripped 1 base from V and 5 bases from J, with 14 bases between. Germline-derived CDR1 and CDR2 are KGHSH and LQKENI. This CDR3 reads CASSPRAGFETGELFF. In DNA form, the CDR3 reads TGTGCCAGCTCACCACGGGCGGGGTTCGAGACCGGGGAGCTGTTTTTT.

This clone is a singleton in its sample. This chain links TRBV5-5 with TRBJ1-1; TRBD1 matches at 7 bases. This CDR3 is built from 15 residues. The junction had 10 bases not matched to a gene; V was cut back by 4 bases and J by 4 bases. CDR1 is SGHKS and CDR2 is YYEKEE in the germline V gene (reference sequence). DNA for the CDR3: TGTGCCAGCAGCCCAAACAGGGGAGGAGGCACTGAAGCTTTCTTT. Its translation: CASSPNRGGGTEAFF.

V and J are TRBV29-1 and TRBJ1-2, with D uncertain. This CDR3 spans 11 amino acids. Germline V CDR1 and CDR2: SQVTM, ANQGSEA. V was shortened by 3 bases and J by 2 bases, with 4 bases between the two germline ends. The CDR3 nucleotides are TGCAGCGTTGAGGAGAACTATGGCTACACCTTC. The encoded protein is CSVEENYGYTF. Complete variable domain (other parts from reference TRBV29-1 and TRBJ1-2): SAVISQKPSRDICQRGTSLTIQCQVDSQVTMMFWYRQQPGQSLTLIATANQGSEATYESGFVIDKFPISRPNLTFSTLTVSNMSPEDSSIYLCSVEENYGYTFGSGTRLTVV.

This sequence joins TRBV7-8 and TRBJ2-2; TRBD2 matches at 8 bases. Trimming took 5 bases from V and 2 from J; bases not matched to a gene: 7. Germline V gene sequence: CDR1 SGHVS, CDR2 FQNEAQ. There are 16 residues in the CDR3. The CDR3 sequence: CASSPSGGRNTGELFF. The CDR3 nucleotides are TGTGCCAGCAGCCCGTCGGGGGGGCGAAACACCGGGGAGCTGTTTTTT.

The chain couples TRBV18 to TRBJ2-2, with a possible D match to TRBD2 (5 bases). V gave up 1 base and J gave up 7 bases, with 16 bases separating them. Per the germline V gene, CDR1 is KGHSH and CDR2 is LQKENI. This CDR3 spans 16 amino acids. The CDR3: CASSPRLGLSGGELFF. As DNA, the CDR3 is TGTGCCAGCTCACCACGGTTAGGGCTAAGCGGCGGGGAGCTGTTTTTT.

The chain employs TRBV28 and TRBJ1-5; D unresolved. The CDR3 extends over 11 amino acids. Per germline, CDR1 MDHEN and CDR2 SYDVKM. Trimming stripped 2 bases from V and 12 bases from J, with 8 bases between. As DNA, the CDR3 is TGTGCCAGCAGTTTAAGTTATAGCCAGCATTTT. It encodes CASSLSYSQHF.

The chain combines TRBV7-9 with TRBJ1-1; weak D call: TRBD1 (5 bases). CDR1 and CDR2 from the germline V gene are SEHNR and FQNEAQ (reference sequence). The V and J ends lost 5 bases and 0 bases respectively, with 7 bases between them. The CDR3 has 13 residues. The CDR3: CASSATVNTEAFF. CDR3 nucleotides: TGTGCCAGCAGCGCGACAGTGAACACTGAAGCTTTCTTT.

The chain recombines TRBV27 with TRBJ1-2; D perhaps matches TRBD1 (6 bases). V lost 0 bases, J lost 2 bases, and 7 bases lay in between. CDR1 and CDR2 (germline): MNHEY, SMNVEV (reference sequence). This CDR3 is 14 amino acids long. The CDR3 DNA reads TGTGCCAGCAGTTTATCGGGGGCCAACTATGGCTACACCTTC. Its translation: CASSLSGANYGYTF.

The CDR3 sequence: CASSLTGTGVYEQYF. CDR3 bases: TGTGCCAGCAGCTTAACCGGGACAGGGGTCTACGAGCAGTACTTC. The chain uses TRBV7-9 and TRBJ2-7; 10 bases map to TRBD1. The CDR3 has 15 residues. V lost 2 bases, J lost 3 bases, and 4 bases stayed unmatched. Germline CDR1 SEHNR, CDR2 FQNEAQ (reference sequence). The variable domain in full, with the rest retrieved from reference TRBV7-9 and TRBJ2-7, is DTGVSQNPRHKITKRGQNVTFRCDPISEHNRLYWYRQTLGQGPEFLTYFQNEAQLEKSRLLSDRFSAERPKGSFSTLEIQRTEQGDSAMYLCASSLTGTGVYEQYFGPGTRLTVT.

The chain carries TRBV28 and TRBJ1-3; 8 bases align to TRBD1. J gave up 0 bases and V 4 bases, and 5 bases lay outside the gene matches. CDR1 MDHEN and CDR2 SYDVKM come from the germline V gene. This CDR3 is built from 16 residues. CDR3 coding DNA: TGTGCCAGCAGTTGGGGGACAGGTGACTCTGGAAACACCATATATTTT. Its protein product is CASSWGTGDSGNTIYF.

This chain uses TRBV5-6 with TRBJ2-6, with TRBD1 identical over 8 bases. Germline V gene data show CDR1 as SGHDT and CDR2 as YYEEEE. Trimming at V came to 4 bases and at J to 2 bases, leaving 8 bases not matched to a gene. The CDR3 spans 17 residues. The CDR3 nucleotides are TGTGCCAGCAGCGCCGGACAGGGAAATGCTGGGGCCAACGTCCTGACTTTC. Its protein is CASSAGQGNAGANVLTF.

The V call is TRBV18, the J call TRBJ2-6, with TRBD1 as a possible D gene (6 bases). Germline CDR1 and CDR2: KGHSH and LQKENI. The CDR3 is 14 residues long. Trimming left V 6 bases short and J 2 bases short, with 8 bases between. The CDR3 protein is CASSSGAGANVLTF. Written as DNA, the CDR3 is TGTGCCAGCTCCTCAGGGGCTGGGGCCAACGTCCTGACTTTC.

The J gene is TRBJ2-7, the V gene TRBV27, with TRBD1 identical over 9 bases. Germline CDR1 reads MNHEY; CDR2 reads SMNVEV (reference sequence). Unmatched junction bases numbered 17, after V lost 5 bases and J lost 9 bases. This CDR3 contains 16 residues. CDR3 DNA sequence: TGTGCCAGCAGTCCAATGCGGACAGGGGAGACTCTTGGGCAGTACTTC. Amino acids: CASSPMRTGETLGQYF.

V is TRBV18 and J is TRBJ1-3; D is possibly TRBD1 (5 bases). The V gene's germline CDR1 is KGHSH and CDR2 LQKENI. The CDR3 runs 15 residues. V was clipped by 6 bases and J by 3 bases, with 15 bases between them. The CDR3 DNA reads TGTGCCAGCTCGCTGCTCCGGGGGAATGGAAACACCATATATTTT. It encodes CASSLLRGNGNTIYF.